The 29 T cell receptor beta chains below come from one sample, sequenced in a study of blood T cells in healthy people across ages. With a J-beta primer mix and a sample-barcoded 5' primer, a second PCR ran about 7 to 12 cycles. In TCRdb, the 5' RACE reads were re-called with MiXCR into one record per CDR3 protein. Among about 1.4 million distinct CDR3 sequences listed, approximately 59% were seen once. Sequenced input: blood. These receptors came from a man younger than 30 in good health.

This chain links TRBV3-1 with TRBJ1-1, with D perhaps TRBD1 (5 bases). Germline CDR1 and CDR2: LGHDT and YNNKEL (reference sequence). V lost 3 bases to trimming and J lost 5 bases, with 16 bases between them. CDR3 length equals 15 residues. In DNA, the CDR3 is TGTGCCAGCAGCCACCCTATCAGGAAGGGGACTGAAGCTTTCTTT. Translated, it gives CASSHPIRKGTEAFF. The complete variable domain, with remaining parts taken from reference TRBV3-1 and TRBJ1-1, reads DTAVSQTPKYLVTQMGNDKSIKCEQNLGHDTMYWYKQDSKKFLKIMFSYNNKELIINETVPNRFSPKSPDKAHLNLHINSLELGDSAVYFCASSHPIRKGTEAFFGQGTRLTVV.

In its sample, this clonotype was seen many times. The J gene is TRBJ2-3, the V gene TRBV29-1; the D call may be TRBD1 or TRBD2 (6 bases each). Trimming removed 6 bases at V and 0 bases at J, with 16 bases between. CDR3 length: 15 amino acids. Germline V gives CDR1 SQVTM, CDR2 ANQGSEA. In DNA form, the CDR3 reads TGCAGCGTGGGGGGACATCATTCTAGCACAGATACGCAGTATTTT. It translates to CSVGGHHSSTDTQYF.

The rearrangement joins TRBV7-2 to TRBJ2-7; a weak D match, TRBD1 (5 bases). The CDR3 sequence is 15 residues long. The germline V and J ends were trimmed by 2 bases and 2 bases, with 13 bases remaining between them. Germline-derived CDR1 and CDR2 are SGHTA and FQGNSA. The CDR3 DNA sequence: TGTGCCAGCAGCTTAAAGACAGTTCCCGCCTACGAGCAGTACTTC. This encodes CASSLKTVPAYEQYF. Full variable domain (missing parts from reference TRBV7-2 and TRBJ2-7): GAGVSQSPSNKVTEKGKDVELRCDPISGHTALYWYRQSLGQGLEFLIYFQGNSAPDKSGLPSDRFSAERTGGSVSTLTIQRTQQEDSAVYLCASSLKTVPAYEQYFGPGTRLTVT.

The V and J genes are TRBV4-1 and TRBJ2-7, with D unresolved. The CDR3 runs 13 residues. V was pared by 1 base and J by 7 bases, with 11 bases between. Germline CDR1 reads MGHRA; CDR2 reads YSYEKL. The CDR3 DNA is TGCGCCAGCAGCCAAGTGTTGACGGAGGAGCAGTACTTC. The encoded protein is CASSQVLTEEQYF.

The CDR3 DNA follows: TGCAGTGCCGTAGGGACCGTATCCTACAATGAGCAGTTCTTC. It specifies CSAVGTVSYNEQFF. The chain employs TRBV20-1 and TRBJ2-1; the D call may be TRBD1 or TRBD2 (5 bases each). CDR1 and CDR2 (germline): DFQATT, SNEGSKA (reference sequence). V lost 6 bases and J 1 base, leaving 13 bases between the germline ends. The CDR3 spans 14 residues.

As concerns this clonotype: The junction does not match germline at one end; this may be a read error. The chain uses TRBV5-1 and TRBJ1-5, with 9 bases that match TRBD1. CDR1 and CDR2 from the germline V gene are SGHRS and YFSETQ. This CDR3 region has 15 residues. The CDR3 loop is CASRLGQGRDQPQHF. The CDR3 DNA reads TGCGCCAGCAGATTGGGACAGGGTAGGGATCAGCCCCAGCATTTT.

This chain links TRBV7-8 with TRBJ1-1; D is possibly TRBD1 (6 bases). Trimming shortened V by 5 bases and J by 5 bases, and 15 bases separated the two germline ends. The CDR3 runs 14 residues. Germline V CDR1 and CDR2: SGHVS, FQNEAQ. The DNA of the CDR3 is TGTGCCAGCAGCGACCGGAACAGGGATACTGAAGCTTTCTTT. Translating gives CASSDRNRDTEAFF. Supplemented by reference TRBV7-8 and TRBJ1-1, the full variable domain reads GAGVSQSPRYKVAKRGQDVALRCDPISGHVSLFWYQQALGQGPEFLTYFQNEAQLDKSGLPSDRFFAERPEGSVSTLKIQRTQQEDSAVYLCASSDRNRDTEAFFGQGTRLTVV.

In this sample, this clonotype turned up once. The rearrangement links TRBV27 to TRBJ2-7; TRBD2 matches 7 bases. Germline loops: CDR1 MNHEY, CDR2 SMNVEV (reference sequence). V gave up 2 bases and J gave up 5 bases; unmatched junction bases: 3. This CDR3 is built from 13 residues. The CDR3 protein is CASSLKLANEQYF. DNA of the CDR3: TGTGCCAGCAGTTTAAAACTAGCGAACGAGCAGTACTTC.

This clonotype has a handful of counts. CDR3 region: CASSVDQETQYF. DNA for the CDR3: TGTGCCAGCAGTGTAGACCAAGAGACCCAGTACTTC. V is TRBV27 and J is TRBJ2-5; D is undetermined. CDR1 is MNHEY and CDR2 is SMNVEV in the germline V gene (reference sequence). This CDR3 region has 12 residues. The ends were cut back, 5 bases at V and 0 bases at J, with 4 bases in the middle.

This clonotype was detected only a few times. The J gene is TRBJ2-5, the V gene TRBV18; D gene uncertain. The V and J ends lost 6 bases and 2 bases respectively, with 13 bases between them. In germline, CDR1 is KGHSH, CDR2 LQKENI. This CDR3 region has 14 residues. Written as DNA, the CDR3 is TGTGCCAGCTCGGTTCTGGACGAGCAAGAGACCCAGTACTTC. It is translated as CASSVLDEQETQYF.

In this sample, this clonotype turned up once. The V and J genes are TRBV7-9 and TRBJ2-1; weak D call: TRBD1 (7 bases). Germline CDR1 and CDR2: SEHNR and FQNEAQ (reference sequence). The length of the CDR3 is 15 residues. The V end lost 5 bases, the J end lost 6 bases, and 17 bases lay between the germline ends. Written as DNA, the CDR3 is TGTGCCAGCAGCCCAGGGCAGGGGGAGGTCAATGAGCAGTTCTTC. Protein product: CASSPGQGEVNEQFF.

The CDR3 sequence: CSAWGFEENGYTF. Here the CDR3 DNA reads TGCAGCGCCTGGGGCTTCGAGGAAAATGGCTACACCTTC. The rearrangement joins TRBV29-1 to TRBJ1-2; TRBD1 might be the D (5 bases). V lost 7 bases, J lost 6 bases, and 18 bases lay in between. Germline V gives CDR1 SQVTM, CDR2 ANQGSEA. The CDR3 has 13 residues.

V is TRBV6-2 or TRBV6-3 and J is TRBJ1-5; D possibly corresponds to TRBD1 (5 bases). Trimming left V 8 bases short and J 0 bases short, with 17 bases between. Germline lookup yields CDR1 MNHEY and CDR2 SVGEGT. This CDR3 region has 16 residues. In nucleotides, the CDR3 is TGTGCCAGCCTGCCCGGGACTCAGCATAGCAATCAGCCCCAGCATTTT. As protein: CASLPGTQHSNQPQHF.

The V and J genes are TRBV20-1 and TRBJ1-5; D is uncertain. The CDR3 loop spans 14 amino acids. V lost 0 bases and J 5 bases, leaving 11 bases between the germline ends. CDR1 DFQATT and CDR2 SNEGSKA come from the germline V gene (reference sequence). CDR3 bases: TGCAGTGCTAGAGATCGAGGAACGTATCAGCCCCAGCATTTT. Its translation: CSARDRGTYQPQHF.

About this clonotype: Its ends do not fully match the called genes, so a read error is possible. The V and J genes are TRBV27 and TRBJ2-5; D is ambiguous. This CDR3 spans 12 amino acids. Germline loops: CDR1 MNHEY, CDR2 SMNVEV (reference sequence). CDR3 DNA: TGTACCAGCAGTTTGTTGGGTCAGGAGCAGTACTTC. This sequence encodes CTSSLLGQEQYF.

This clonotype was counted many times. CDR3 in amino acids: CSASRESDTQYF. The CDR3 DNA reads TGCAGTGCTAGCCGGGAGTCCGATACGCAGTATTTT. The rearrangement joins TRBV20-1 to TRBJ2-3; weak D call: TRBD2 (6 bases). The CDR3 contains 12 residues. The germline V gene encodes CDR1 DFQATT and CDR2 SNEGSKA (reference sequence). The V and J ends lost 3 bases and 6 bases respectively, with 10 bases between them.

This clonotype was seen a handful of times. The J gene is TRBJ2-1, the V gene TRBV4-1; TRBD2 matches at 14 bases. Germline CDR1 reads MGHRA; CDR2 reads YSYEKL. The V segment lost 3 bases and the J segment 6 bases; nucleotides outside the gene matches: 19. This CDR3 is built from 21 residues. The CDR3 region has the DNA TGCGCCAGCAGCCACCACGGGGGGGGACAGGGACTAGCGGGGGAGGTCAATGAGCAGTTCTTC. As protein: CASSHHGGGQGLAGEVNEQFF.

A remark on this clonotype: One junction end disagrees with the germline gene, perhaps due to a read error. This sequence joins TRBV6-5 and TRBJ2-3, with 9 bases matching TRBD1. Germline CDR1 reads MNHEY; CDR2 reads SVGAGI. The CDR3 runs 12 residues. The CDR3 DNA sequence: TGCGCCAGCACCTCCGGGACAGGGATTGAGTATTTT. Amino acid sequence: CASTSGTGIEYF.

The rearrangement uses TRBV10-1 and TRBJ2-3; D is possibly TRBD2 (5 bases). From germline, CDR1 is WNHNN and CDR2 SYGVQD (reference sequence). The length of the CDR3 is 14 residues. Trimming cost V 8 bases and J 4 bases, with 16 bases left between them. Here the CDR3 reads CASASLRSADTQYF. In nucleotides, the CDR3 is TGCGCCAGCGCTAGCCTTAGGAGCGCAGATACGCAGTATTTT.

V usage is TRBV7-2 and J usage is TRBJ1-2; possible D gene TRBD1, 5 bases. The ends were cut back, 5 bases at V and 6 bases at J, with 22 bases in the middle. Per the germline V gene, CDR1 is SGHTA and CDR2 is FQGNSA. This CDR3 has 16 residues. CDR3 bases: TGTGCCAGCAGCCCCACGTCAGACGGCAGGGCGGATGGCTACACCTTC. Amino acid sequence: CASSPTSDGRADGYTF.

The genes are TRBV13 and TRBJ1-6, with D unresolved. The V end was cut by 2 bases, the J end by 12 bases, with 8 bases between. Looked up from germline, CDR1 is PRHDT and CDR2 is FYEKMQ (reference sequence). This CDR3 has 12 amino acids. CDR3 DNA sequence: TGTGCCAGCAGCTTATCAGGCCGACCCCTCCACTTT. The encoded protein is CASSLSGRPLHF.

This clonotype was observed a few times. CDR3 in amino acids: CASQWGGETQYF. The CDR3, as DNA: TGTGCCAGTCAGTGGGGCGGGGAGACCCAGTACTTC. The chain recombines TRBV7-9 with TRBJ2-5, with D perhaps being TRBD1 or TRBD2 (5 bases each). Trimming cost V 9 bases and J 5 bases, with 13 bases left between them. Per the germline V gene, CDR1 is SEHNR and CDR2 is FQNEAQ (reference sequence). The CDR3 loop spans 12 amino acids.

A remark on this clonotype: At one boundary the junction diverges from the germline segment, which might be a read error. This chain links TRBV12-3 or TRBV12-4 with TRBJ2-1, with D possibly matching TRBD2 (6 bases). The CDR3 has 13 residues. CDR3 sequence: CASSFRETDEKFF. The CDR3 coding sequence is TGTGCCAGCAGTTTTCGGGAGACGGATGAGAAGTTCTTC.

The chain carries TRBV5-1 and TRBJ1-2, with 7 bases matching TRBD1. The length of the CDR3 is 14 residues. Trimming at V came to 3 bases and at J to 4 bases, leaving 6 bases not matched to a gene. Germline V CDR1 and CDR2: SGHRS, YFSETQ. The CDR3 bases are TGCGCCAGCAGCTCCGGACAGGTTGCCTATGGCTACACCTTC. Translated, it gives CASSSGQVAYGYTF.

The chain recombines TRBV3-1 with TRBJ1-2; 8 nucleotides align to TRBD1. After removal of 2 bases from V and 5 bases from J, the junction contained 4 bases not matched to a gene. The CDR3 is 14 amino acids. Per the germline V gene, CDR1 is LGHDT and CDR2 is YNNKEL (reference sequence). The CDR3 loop reads CASSQPTGEYGYTF. DNA for the CDR3: TGTGCCAGCAGCCAACCGACAGGGGAGTATGGCTACACCTTC.

The V gene is TRBV5-5, the J gene TRBJ2-7; tentative D call: TRBD1 (6 bases). CDR3 length: 12 residues. V was shortened by 3 bases and J by 6 bases, with 10 bases between the two germline ends. Germline V gene sequence: CDR1 SGHKS, CDR2 YYEKEE (reference sequence). DNA for the CDR3: TGTGCCAGCAGCTACGGGACAAGCGAGCAGTACTTC. Protein product: CASSYGTSEQYF.

The chain is built from TRBV9 and TRBJ2-2, with D unclear. V lost 1 base and J lost 0, with 10 bases in between. Looked up from germline, CDR1 is SGDLS and CDR2 is YYNGEE. The CDR3 extends over 16 amino acids. The CDR3 spells CASSVMAVANTGELFF. DNA for the CDR3: TGTGCCAGCAGCGTAATGGCGGTAGCGAACACCGGGGAGCTGTTTTTT.

As for this clonotype: The junction shows a germline mismatch at one end, possibly a read error. This sequence joins TRBV7-2 and TRBJ2-5; D not certain. This CDR3 contains 14 residues. Germline assignment: CDR1 SGHTA and CDR2 FQGNSA. The chain's CDR3 is CASSVALYQETQYF. Here the CDR3 DNA reads TGTGCCAGCAGCGTAGCCTTGTACCAAGAGACCCAGTACTTC.

The chain employs TRBV4-1 and TRBJ2-7, with D maybe TRBD1 (7 bases). Trimming stripped 1 base from V and 6 bases from J, with 16 bases between. The CDR3 runs to 15 residues. Germline CDR1 MGHRA, CDR2 YSYEKL. The CDR3 reads CASSQVEGALGEQYF. The CDR3 DNA follows: TGCGCCAGCAGCCAAGTGGAGGGGGCCTTAGGCGAGCAGTACTTC.